A single sample is the source of the 3 T cell receptor beta chains below, sequenced in a study of T cell responses to AZD1222 COVID-19 vaccine. The table came from immunoSEQ multiplex PCR; TCRdb's copy has only in-frame clones and leaves some out. The sample holds fewer than 150,000 clones, 88% seen once. Sequencing was performed on peripheral blood, taken 28 days after the second AZD1222 dose. The source of these receptors is an adult who received the AZD1222 COVID-19 vaccine.

The chain employs TRBV28 and TRBJ2-7; no reliable D call. Germline lookup yields CDR1 MDHEN and CDR2 SYDVKM. Trimming removed 6 bases from V and 0 bases from J, with 12 bases in between. The CDR3 runs to 14 residues. CDR3 in amino acids: CASSRPKVSYEQYF. The CDR3, as DNA: TGTGCCAGCAGCCGCCCTAAAGTCTCCTACGAGCAGTACTTC.

This clone occurred once. The CDR3 coding sequence is TGTGCCAGCAGGAAAACCGGGACAGCGGCTTATCAGCCCCAGCATTTT. Encoded protein: CASRKTGTAAYQPQHF. This sequence joins TRBV21-1 and TRBJ1-5; the table names TRBD1, a call not compared with the DNA. TRBV21-1 is a pseudogene. This CDR3 comprises 16 residues.

This chain joins TRBV29-1 and TRBJ2-1; TRBD2 agrees at 15 bases. Germline values: CDR1 SQVTM, CDR2 ANQGSEA. This CDR3 is 17 amino acids long. Trimming removed 4 bases from V and 2 bases from J; junction bases left unmatched: 6. The CDR3, as DNA: TGCAGCGTTGGGGGACTAGCGGGGGGATCAGCCTACAATGAGCAGTTCTTC. Translation: CSVGGLAGGSAYNEQFF.